A selection of T cell receptor beta chains follows, all from one sample in a study of T cell repertoires in cytomegalovirus infection. From the reads, TCRdb called clonotypes with MiXCR, one entry per CDR3 protein. Among under 250,000 distinct CDR3 sequences listed, roughly an eighth were seen once. Sample: PBMCs. The receptors shown here come from a human donor in good health (CMV status not recorded). Some clones in this sample may be carry-over from other donors' samples. The CDR3 runs from the conserved cysteine through the conserved F or W. The order of the fields is CDR3 DNA, CDR3 protein, J gene, clone size, D gene, V gene. A D gene is named only where the DNA matches it firmly. Size is stated for part of the rows, as once, few or many counts, or as a class when the clone is expanded.

cdr3_nt: TGTGCCAGCAGTTTATGGGGACAGGGAAGCACAGATACGCAGTATTTT
cdr3_aa: CASSLWGQGSTDTQYF
j_call: TRBJ2-3
clone_size: .
d_call: TRBD1
v_call: TRBV28

cdr3_nt: TGTGCCAGCAGCTTAACAACCGAAACTGAAGCTTTCTTT
cdr3_aa: CASSLTTETEAFF
j_call: TRBJ1-1
clone_size: many
d_call: .
v_call: TRBV7-2

cdr3_nt: TGTGCCACCAGCAGAGAATCCCCCAGATTGAACACTGAAGCTTTCTTT
cdr3_aa: CATSRESPRLNTEAFF
j_call: TRBJ1-1
clone_size: many
d_call: .
v_call: TRBV15

cdr3_nt: TGTGCCAGCAGCCCTTTACTCGACAGGGGACAGTATGGCTACACCTTC
cdr3_aa: CASSPLLDRGQYGYTF
j_call: TRBJ1-2
clone_size: many
d_call: TRBD1
v_call: TRBV7-9

cdr3_nt: TGTGCCAGCAGTTACAGTAACGAAGCTAGCGGGAACTACGAGCAGTACTTC
cdr3_aa: CASSYSNEASGNYEQYF
j_call: TRBJ2-7
clone_size: many
d_call: TRBD2
v_call: TRBV6-5

cdr3_nt: TGTGCCAGCAGCCTTCATTTGCCTGGGACCTGGGCAGAGACCCAGTACTTC
cdr3_aa: CASSLHLPGTWAETQYF
j_call: TRBJ2-5
clone_size: .
d_call: .
v_call: TRBV12-3/TRBV12-4

cdr3_nt: TGTGCCAGCAGCTTGACGGAGCAGTTCTTC
cdr3_aa: CASSLTEQFF
j_call: TRBJ2-1
clone_size: few
d_call: .
v_call: TRBV7-2

cdr3_nt: TGTGCCAGCATTCTAACGGGTCTAGCGGGCAACACCGGGGAGCTGTTTTTT
cdr3_aa: CASILTGLAGNTGELFF
j_call: TRBJ2-2
clone_size: many
d_call: TRBD2
v_call: TRBV28

cdr3_nt: TGCGCCACTAAAACCCCCAATCAGCCCCAGCATTTT
cdr3_aa: CATKTPNQPQHF
j_call: TRBJ1-5
clone_size: .
d_call: .
v_call: TRBV10-2

cdr3_nt: TGTGCCAGCAGCTTTGGGGACCTAGAGTCGCGCCAGTACTTC
cdr3_aa: CASSFGDLESRQYF
j_call: TRBJ2-5
clone_size: .
d_call: .
v_call: TRBV7-2

cdr3_nt: TGCAGCGTTAGGGGGTCTGGGTCTTTCACCGGTGGCTACACCTTC
cdr3_aa: CSVRGSGSFTGGYTF
j_call: TRBJ1-2
clone_size: .
d_call: .
v_call: TRBV29-1

cdr3_nt: TGCAGCGTTCCCAGCGGGGGGGCCGCAGATACGCAGTATTTT
cdr3_aa: CSVPSGGAADTQYF
j_call: TRBJ2-3
clone_size: .
d_call: TRBD2
v_call: TRBV29-1

cdr3_nt: TGTGCCAGCAGCTTAGATAGAGGGGGCATTCAGTACTTC
cdr3_aa: CASSLDRGGIQYF
j_call: TRBJ2-4
clone_size: many
d_call: .
v_call: TRBV7-3

cdr3_nt: TGTGCCAGCAGTTTATCAAAGGGGGGGGTTGGCAATCAGCCCCAGCATTTT
cdr3_aa: CASSLSKGGVGNQPQHF
j_call: TRBJ1-5
clone_size: many
d_call: .
v_call: TRBV27

cdr3_nt: TGCGCCAGCATCCCTCCAGGGGGCGAAGGGAGGGAGCAGTACTTC
cdr3_aa: CASIPPGGEGREQYF
j_call: TRBJ2-7
clone_size: .
d_call: TRBD1
v_call: TRBV5-1

cdr3_nt: TGTGCCAGCAGCCCAAGACTAGCGGGGGAAGTAGATACGCAGTATTTT
cdr3_aa: CASSPRLAGEVDTQYF
j_call: TRBJ2-3
clone_size: many
d_call: TRBD2
v_call: TRBV7-2

cdr3_nt: TGTGCCAGCAGCTTAAGCGGGGGGATCCAAGAGACCCAGTACTTC
cdr3_aa: CASSLSGGIQETQYF
j_call: TRBJ2-5
clone_size: many
d_call: TRBD2
v_call: TRBV7-3

cdr3_nt: TGTGCCAACAGTCCGCGACAGGGTACTAACTATGGCTACACCTTC
cdr3_aa: CANSPRQGTNYGYTF
j_call: TRBJ1-2
clone_size: .
d_call: TRBD1
v_call: TRBV12-3/TRBV12-4

cdr3_nt: TGTGCCAGCAGTGAGGTAGCGGAGGCGAACGAGCAGTACTTC
cdr3_aa: CASSEVAEANEQYF
j_call: TRBJ2-7
clone_size: .
d_call: .
v_call: TRBV2

cdr3_nt: TGTGCCAGCAGCTTAGGGGGGCAAAGGCACAATCAGCCCCAGCATTTT
cdr3_aa: CASSLGGQRHNQPQHF
j_call: TRBJ1-5
clone_size: many
d_call: .
v_call: TRBV7-2

cdr3_nt: TGTGCCAGCAGCTCCAGCGTTAGCTCCTACAATGAGCAGTTCTTC
cdr3_aa: CASSSSVSSYNEQFF
j_call: TRBJ2-1
clone_size: many
d_call: .
v_call: TRBV7-9

cdr3_nt: TGCGCCAGCAGCCAAGATATGCCTAATGAAAAACTGTTTTTT
cdr3_aa: CASSQDMPNEKLFF
j_call: TRBJ1-4
clone_size: .
d_call: .
v_call: TRBV4-3

cdr3_nt: TGTGCCAGCAGTCCCCCCGGACAGGTCTACGAGCAGTACTTC
cdr3_aa: CASSPPGQVYEQYF
j_call: TRBJ2-7
clone_size: many
d_call: TRBD1
v_call: TRBV6-5

cdr3_nt: TGTGCCAGCAGCTCTCAAAGGGGGGCTAGCGATTCACCCCTCCACTTT
cdr3_aa: CASSSQRGASDSPLHF
j_call: TRBJ1-6
clone_size: many
d_call: .
v_call: TRBV7-2

cdr3_nt: TGTGCCAGCAGCTTGGGGGCTTCCAGGGGATCCTACGAGCAGTACTTC
cdr3_aa: CASSLGASRGSYEQYF
j_call: TRBJ2-7
clone_size: .
d_call: .
v_call: TRBV7-2

cdr3_nt: TGTGCCAGCACCCTACAGGGGGTAGGCCCAAACACTGAAGCTTTCTTT
cdr3_aa: CASTLQGVGPNTEAFF
j_call: TRBJ1-1
clone_size: many
d_call: TRBD1
v_call: TRBV11-3

cdr3_nt: TGTGCCAGCAGCCCCGGGAGCCAAAACATTCAGTACTTC
cdr3_aa: CASSPGSQNIQYF
j_call: TRBJ2-4
clone_size: many
d_call: .
v_call: TRBV7-2

cdr3_nt: TGTGCCAAGGGGGAACTTTCTGGGGCCAACGTCCTGACTTTC
cdr3_aa: CAKGELSGANVLTF
j_call: TRBJ2-6
clone_size: .
d_call: .
v_call: TRBV7-2

cdr3_nt: TGTGCCAGCAGCCCAGGAGGAGCGGGGGGGCCTAATGAAAAACTGTTTTTT
cdr3_aa: CASSPGGAGGPNEKLFF
j_call: TRBJ1-4
clone_size: .
d_call: .
v_call: TRBV28

cdr3_nt: TGTGCCAGCAGCCCCGAGCGGGTTGTGATCTACGAGCAGTACTTC
cdr3_aa: CASSPERVVIYEQYF
j_call: TRBJ2-7
clone_size: few
d_call: .
v_call: TRBV7-3

cdr3_nt: TGTGCCAGCAGCCGAGCGGGAGTGGAGACCCAGTACTTC
cdr3_aa: CASSRAGVETQYF
j_call: TRBJ2-5
clone_size: few
d_call: TRBD2
v_call: TRBV14

cdr3_nt: TGTGCCAGCTCATCAACCGGGACAGGGGCCCTCAATGAGCAGTTCTTC
cdr3_aa: CASSSTGTGALNEQFF
j_call: TRBJ2-1
clone_size: many
d_call: TRBD1
v_call: TRBV18

cdr3_nt: TGTGCCAGCAGTCCGGGACAGCTCCCAAATGAAAAACTGTTTTTT
cdr3_aa: CASSPGQLPNEKLFF
j_call: TRBJ1-4
clone_size: many
d_call: TRBD1
v_call: TRBV6-1

cdr3_nt: TGTGCCAGCAGTCGCCATTTCGGACTTGACGGCGGGGATACGCAGTATTTT
cdr3_aa: CASSRHFGLDGGDTQYF
j_call: TRBJ2-3
clone_size: many
d_call: .
v_call: TRBV6-1